This T cell receptor beta chain was captured by sequencing in a study of cytomegalovirus exposure and HLA in healthy donors. Overall study: Early on, a data release was issued that held roughly 86 million unique TCRs from HLA-typed donors. Findings of the study overall: Among TCR beta chains, those listed as cytomegalovirus-associated numbered roughly 150. Later analysis associated a missense DCLRE1C variant with TCR beta V- and J-gene trimming.

With 60 Vbeta and 13 Jbeta primers, the PCR was carried out. Assay: immunoSEQ multiplex PCR; the TCRdb copy retains only in-frame clones and omits some. The table includes fewer than 250,000 clones, about four fifths detected once. Points on this clone: The antigen remains undetermined.

The sample consisted of PBMCs. The clonotype comes from a woman in her forties or fifties in good health and CMV-seronegative.

CDR3 coding DNA: TGTGCCATCAGTGAGTCGTCTAGCGGGGGTTCCTACGAGCAGTACTTC. As protein: CAISESSSGGSYEQYF. This sequence joins TRBV10-3 and TRBJ2-7, with 10 bases matching TRBD2. V lost 0 bases to trimming and J lost 1 base; unmatched junction nucleotides: 3. CDR1 is ENHRY and CDR2 is SYGVKD in the germline V gene. The CDR3 is made up of 16 amino acids.